Sequencing of this T cell receptor (beta chain) was carried out in a study of blood T cells in healthy people across ages. Study-wide results and limits: Unknown donor CMV status possibly confounded expanded clonotype changes.

This clonotype has a count of ten or more. Its antigen is currently unknown. Next came a second PCR, run for about 6 to 11 cycles, which used a sample-barcoded 5' primer along with a J-beta primer mix. MiXCR, run by TCRdb on the 5' RACE reads, gives a single entry per CDR3 protein. The sample includes around 1,500,000 distinct CDR3 sequences, 28% seen only once; the top ten take more than 6%. This CDR3 spans 12 amino acids. Germline V gene sequence: CDR1 KGHDR, CDR2 SFDVKD. Trimming took 5 bases from V and 3 from J, leaving 5 bases between them. The gene calls are TRBV24-1 and TRBJ2-3; D unresolved. The clonotype comes from a woman aged 25-40 years in good health. Specimen: blood. CDR3 coding DNA: TGTGCCACCAGTGTTACGACAGATACGCAGTATTTT. It yields the protein CATSVTTDTQYF.